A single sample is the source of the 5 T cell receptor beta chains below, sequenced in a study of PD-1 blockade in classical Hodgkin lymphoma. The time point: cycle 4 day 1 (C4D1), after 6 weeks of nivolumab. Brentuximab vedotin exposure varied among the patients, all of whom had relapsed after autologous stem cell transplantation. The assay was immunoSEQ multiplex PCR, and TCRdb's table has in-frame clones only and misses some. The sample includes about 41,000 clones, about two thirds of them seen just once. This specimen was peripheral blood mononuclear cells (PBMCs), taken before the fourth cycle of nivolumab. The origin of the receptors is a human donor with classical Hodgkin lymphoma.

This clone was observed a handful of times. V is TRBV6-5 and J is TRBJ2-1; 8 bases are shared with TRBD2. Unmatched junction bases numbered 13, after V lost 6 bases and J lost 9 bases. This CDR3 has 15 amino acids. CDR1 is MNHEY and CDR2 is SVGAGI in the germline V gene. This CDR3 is CASSLTGTSLSEQFF. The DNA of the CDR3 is TGTGCCAGCAGCCTCACCGGGACTAGTCTGAGTGAGCAGTTCTTC.

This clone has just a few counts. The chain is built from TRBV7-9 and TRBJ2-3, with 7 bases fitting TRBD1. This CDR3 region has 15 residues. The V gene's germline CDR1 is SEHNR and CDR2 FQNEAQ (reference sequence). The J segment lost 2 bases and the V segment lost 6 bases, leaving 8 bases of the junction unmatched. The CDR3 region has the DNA TGTGCCAGCAGAGAGAGGGACAGCAACACAGATACGCAGTATTTT. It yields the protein CASRERDSNTDTQYF. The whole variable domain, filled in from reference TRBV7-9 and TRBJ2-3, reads DTGVSQNPRHKITKRGQNVTFRCDPISEHNRLYWYRQTLGQGPEFLTYFQNEAQLEKSRLLSDRFSAERPKGSFSTLEIQRTEQGDSAMYLCASRERDSNTDTQYFGPGTRLTVL.

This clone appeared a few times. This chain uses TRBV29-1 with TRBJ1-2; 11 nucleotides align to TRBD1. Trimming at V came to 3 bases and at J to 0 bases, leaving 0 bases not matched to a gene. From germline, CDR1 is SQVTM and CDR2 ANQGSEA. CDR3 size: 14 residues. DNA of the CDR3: TGCAGCGTTGAGGACAGGGGGCCTAACTATGGCTACACCTTC. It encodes CSVEDRGPNYGYTF.

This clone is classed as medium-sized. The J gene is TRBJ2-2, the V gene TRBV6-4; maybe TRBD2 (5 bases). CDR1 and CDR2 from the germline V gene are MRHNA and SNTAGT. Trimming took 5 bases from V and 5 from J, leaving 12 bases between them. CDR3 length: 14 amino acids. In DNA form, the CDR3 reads TGTGCCAGCAGTTTCGACTGGAGGACCGGGGAGCTGTTTTTT. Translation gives CASSFDWRTGELFF.

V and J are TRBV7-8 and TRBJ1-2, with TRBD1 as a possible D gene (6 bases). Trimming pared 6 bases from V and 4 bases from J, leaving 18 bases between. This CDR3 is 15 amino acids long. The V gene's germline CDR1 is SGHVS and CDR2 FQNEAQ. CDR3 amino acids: CASSYYRDASYGYTF. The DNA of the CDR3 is TGTGCCAGCAGTTATTACAGGGACGCGAGCTATGGCTACACCTTC.